Described below is a single TCR beta chain sequence and its context. This sample is part of a study of T cells in localized non-small cell lung cancer. Trimming took off 1 base at V and 4 bases at J, with 5 bases between the two ends. Germline V gene sequence: CDR1 LNHNV, CDR2 YYDKDF (reference sequence). CDR3 size: 13 residues. The protocol was immunoSEQ multiplex PCR, while the TCRdb copy is restricted to in-frame clones and leaves out a portion. This sample has about 25,000 clones, with under 95% found just once. The specimen comprised peripheral blood, sampled before any cancer treatment. The J gene is TRBJ1-3, the V gene TRBV15, with D unresolved. The source is a man aged 35 to 69 with stage III squamous cell lung carcinoma. The CDR3 sequence is CATSRVVGNTIYF. The CDR3 region has the DNA TGTGCCACCAGCAGAGTTGTCGGAAACACCATATATTTT.